The clone carrying this T cell receptor (beta chain) was recorded once. The target antigen is unknown. These data are taken from a study of post-analysis software for immune sequencing data. Whole-study results and caveats: Five or six TRBV segments, TRBV5-6, TRBV5-1 and TRBV20-1 among them, were found more frequent in patients than controls. Multiple sclerosis patients showed significantly lower normalized Chao1 diversity than controls did. Batch-matched samples strongly co-clustered by F measure.

Per germline, CDR1 MNHNY and CDR2 SVGAGI (reference sequence). CDR3 length equals 15 residues. V shed 6 bases, J shed 9 bases, and the junction held 14 bases outside the gene matches. The library was made from cDNA and included unique molecular identifiers. Each batch of about 1 to 11 million T cells produced some 450,000 cDNA molecules. MiXCR was run by TCRdb on the PCR reads, yielding one entry per CDR3 protein. The profile covers roughly 870,000 distinct CDR3 sequences, with around 50% appearing a single time and about 4.8% taken by the ten largest. This TCR was sampled from a girl under 18 with multiple sclerosis. The sequencing sample was made of blood. The chain is built from TRBV6-6 and TRBJ1-5; 7 nucleotides line up with TRBD1. DNA for the CDR3: TGTGCCAGCAGCCCGGGACAGACCCTCAACGTGCCCCAGCATTTT. Residues: CASSPGQTLNVPQHF.